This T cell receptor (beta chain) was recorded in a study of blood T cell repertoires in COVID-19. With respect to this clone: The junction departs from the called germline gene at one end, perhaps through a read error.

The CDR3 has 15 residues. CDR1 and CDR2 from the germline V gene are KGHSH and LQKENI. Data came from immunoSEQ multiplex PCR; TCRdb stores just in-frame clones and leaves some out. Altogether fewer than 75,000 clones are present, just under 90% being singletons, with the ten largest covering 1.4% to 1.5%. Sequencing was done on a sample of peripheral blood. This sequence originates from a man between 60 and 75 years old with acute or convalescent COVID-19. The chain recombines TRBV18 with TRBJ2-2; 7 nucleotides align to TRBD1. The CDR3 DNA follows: TGTGCCAGCTCTCCACGTCACAGGGGTTCCGGGGAGCTGTTTTTT. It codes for CASSPRHRGSGELFF.